Listed below are T cell receptor beta chains from one sample, sequenced in a study of tumor-infiltrating lymphocytes in primary liver carcinoma. Using its own MiXCR run on the multiplex PCR reads, TCRdb lists one record per CDR3 protein. The sample records about 120,000 distinct CDR3 sequences, roughly 70% being singletons. Sequencing was carried out using tumor-adjacent normal liver tissue. The source of these receptors is a woman aged 55-69 years with primary liver carcinoma and hepatitis B virus infection. Both conserved end residues are part of each CDR3. Fields, in order: V gene, J gene, D gene, clone size, CDR3 DNA, CDR3 protein. A D gene is named only where the DNA matches it firmly. Not every row has a clone size; where given, it reads once, few, many or a size class.

TRBV18	TRBJ2-3	.	.	TGTGCCAGCTCACCTCTTAGCACAGATACGCAGTATTTT	CASSPLSTDTQYF
TRBV11-2	TRBJ2-1	TRBD2	.	TGTGCCTGCAGCCAGACTAGCGGAGTTTACAATGGGCAGCTCTTC	CACSQTSGVYNGQLF
TRBV5-4	TRBJ2-7	.	.	TGTGCCAGCAGCTTGGAGATGGTGACCTACAAGCAGTACTTC	CASSLEMVTYKQYF
TRBV28	TRBJ2-3	TRBD1	many	TGTGCCAGCAGTTTTAACAGGGGGCGTACAGATTTT	CASSFNRGRTDF
TRBV6-5	TRBJ2-7	.	.	TGTGTCAGCAGTGAGGATGGTCACTACGAGCAGTACTTC	CVSSEDGHYEQYF
TRBV7-9	TRBJ2-1	.	once	TGTGCCACCAGCTCCATGGGGTTGCAGACACACTCCGCCTACAATGAGCAGTTCTTC	CATSSMGLQTHSAYNEQFF
TRBV12-3/TRBV12-4	TRBJ1-1	.	.	TGTGCCAGCAGCTCGGCAGATGGACGGTTGAACATTGAAGCTTTCTTT	CASSSADGRLNIEAFF
TRBV5-4	TRBJ2-7	.	.	TGTGCCAGCAACCCCCGCGGCGGGGCCTCCTATGAGCAGTACTTC	CASNPRGGASYEQYF
TRBV28	TRBJ2-1	TRBD2	few	TGTGCCAGCAGTCGACTCCGGACTAGCTACAATGAGCAGTTCTTC	CASSRLRTSYNEQFF
TRBV5-5	TRBJ1-6	.	.	TGTGCCAGCACGCCCAAGGGGGGCTCCTATAATTCACTCCTCCACTTT	CASTPKGGSYNSLLHF
TRBV5-1	TRBJ2-2	TRBD2	few	TGCGCCAGCAGCCCATACTCTAGCGGGGGAAACACCGGGGAGCTGTTTTTT	CASSPYSSGGNTGELFF
TRBV11-2	TRBJ2-1	TRBD2	.	TGTGCCAGCAGCAGAAGACTAGCGGGAGGGCCGTGGGATGAGCAGTTCTTC	CASSRRLAGGPWDEQFF
TRBV6-1	TRBJ1-2	TRBD1	.	TGCGCCAGCAGTGACCCCGGGACAGGCTATGACTACACCTTC	CASSDPGTGYDYTF
TRBV11-2	TRBJ2-3	.	.	TGTGCCAGCAGATTAGGTATCCACCGGAGCACAGATACGCAGTATTTT	CASRLGIHRSTDTQYF
TRBV11-2	TRBJ2-3	.	.	TGTGCCAGCAGCTTAGGTATCCAGCGGAGCACATATGCGCAGTATTTT	CASSLGIQRSTYAQYF
TRBV6-5	TRBJ1-2	.	many	TGTGCCAGCAGGCGGCAGGGCTATGGCTACACCTTC	CASRRQGYGYTF
TRBV12-3/TRBV12-4	TRBJ2-1	.	many	TGTGCCAGCAGTTTAGGGTTGTACAATGAGCAGTTCTTC	CASSLGLYNEQFF
TRBV6-2/TRBV6-3	TRBJ2-3	.	.	TGCGCCAGCACGTCGGCGGGCTGCACAGATACGCAGTATTTT	CASTSAGCTDTQYF
TRBV12-3/TRBV12-4	TRBJ2-7	TRBD2	many	TGTGCCAGCAGGATAGCGGGAGGGAGCAACGAGCAGTACTTC	CASRIAGGSNEQYF
TRBV30	TRBJ1-1	.	.	TGTCTCTGGAGTGTACGAGGGGTCCTCCTGGCTTTCTTT	CLWSVRGVLLAFF
TRBV28	TRBJ2-5	.	.	TGTACCAGCAGTTTAGGAGAGACCCAGTACTTC	CTSSLGETQYF
TRBV6-5	TRBJ2-1	.	.	TGTGCCAGCACTCCCGGACAGCCGACCTACAATGAGCAGTTCTTT	CASTPGQPTYNEQFF
TRBV28	TRBJ1-5	.	.	TGTGCCAGCAGTTGGGTTCGGGGGAGCAATCAGCCCCAGCATTTT	CASSWVRGSNQPQHF
TRBV11-2	TRBJ1-2	TRBD1	.	TGTGCCAGCAGCTTAGAGACAGGGAACGTAGGATACATCTTC	CASSLETGNVGYIF
TRBV7-8	TRBJ1-5	.	.	TGTGCCAGCGGCTTAGGTCCCCAGGCGCATCAGCCCCAGCACTTT	CASGLGPQAHQPQHF
TRBV5-1	TRBJ1-1	TRBD1	.	TGCGCCAGCGGGGACAGGAACACCGAAGCTTTCTTT	CASGDRNTEAFF
TRBV10-3	TRBJ2-7	TRBD2	many	TGTGCCATCAGTACCAAACCGGGACTAGCGGGAAACGAGCAGTACTTC	CAISTKPGLAGNEQYF
TRBV12-3/TRBV12-4	TRBJ2-1	.	many	TGTGCCAGCAGTCCCCTATACAATGAGCAGTTCTTC	CASSPLYNEQFF
TRBV29-1	TRBJ1-4	.	many	TGCAGCGTTGAAGATCCGGGGGCTCGGGAAAAACTGTTTTTT	CSVEDPGAREKLFF
TRBV12-3/TRBV12-4	TRBJ2-3	TRBD2	.	TGTGCCAGCAGTTGGGAGACTAGCGTTGCAGATACGCAGTATTTT	CASSWETSVADTQYF
TRBV11-1	TRBJ2-2	.	.	TGTGCCAGCAGACCGAGCCTTGGCACCGAGGAGCTGTGTTTT	CASRPSLGTEELCF
TRBV5-6	TRBJ2-3	.	.	TGTGCCAGTAACTTGTTAGGCACCTCTAGCACAGATACGCAGTATTTT	CASNLLGTSSTDTQYF
TRBV13	TRBJ2-5	.	.	TGTGTCAGCAGCTACAGGGTAAAGACCCAGTACTTC	CVSSYRVKTQYF
TRBV5-6	TRBJ2-3	TRBD2	many	TGTGCCAGCAGCTCTCCGGGACTAAGGGGCCCAGATACGCAGTATTTT	CASSSPGLRGPDTQYF
TRBV4-1	TRBJ1-2	.	once	TGCGCCAGCAGCCAGATACTGGGTTGCTATGGCTACACCTTC	CASSQILGCYGYTF
TRBV11-3	TRBJ2-1	TRBD2	medium-sized	TGTGCCAGCAGCTCCTTCGGACTAGCGGGATTGTCCTACAATGAGCAGTTCTTC	CASSSFGLAGLSYNEQFF
TRBV11-2	TRBJ1-3	.	.	TGTGCCAGCAGCCAGGGAACAGCCCTCTATTTT	CASSQGTALYF
TRBV11-3	TRBJ2-7	TRBD2	.	TGTACCATTAGCTTAGATCGGGCTAGCGGCTACGAGCAGCACTTC	CTISLDRASGYEQHF
TRBV5-6	TRBJ2-1	TRBD2	.	TGTGCCAGCAGCTTGTCCCAGGGACTAGCGGGAGGCGTGCAGTTCTTC	CASSLSQGLAGGVQFF
TRBV11-2	TRBJ2-1	TRBD2	.	TGTACCAGCAGCATGGGGGGGGTAGACAATGAGCAGTTCTTC	CTSSMGGVDNEQFF
TRBV28	TRBJ1-2	.	.	TGTGCCAGCACTTTCCCCTCGACAAGCTATGGTTACACCTTC	CASTFPSTSYGYTF
TRBV21-1	TRBJ2-4	.	many	TGTGCCAGCAGCCCCTCCACCGGCGCCAAAAACATTCAGTACTTC	CASSPSTGAKNIQYF
TRBV28	TRBJ2-7	TRBD2	.	TGTGCCAGCAGTTTATTCCCGACTAGCGAAAACTACGAGCAGTACTTC	CASSLFPTSENYEQYF
TRBV11-2	TRBJ2-4	TRBD2	.	TGTGCCAGCAGTCAAGGCGGGCTACTAAGCGGGAGGGACATTCAGTACTTC	CASSQGGLLSGRDIQYF
TRBV12-3/TRBV12-4	TRBJ2-1	.	once	TGTGCCAGCACCGATCAGCCGGAGAGCGATGAGCAGTTCTTC	CASTDQPESDEQFF
TRBV5-4	TRBJ2-2	.	.	TGTGCCAGCAGGCCGGGGACCGGGGAGCTGTTTTTT	CASRPGTGELFF
TRBV11-2	TRBJ1-2	.	.	TGTGCCAGCAGCCCCCTGGGACTCTCGGGCTATGACCACACCTTC	CASSPLGLSGYDHTF
TRBV11-3	TRBJ2-3	.	medium-sized	TGTGCCAGCAGCTTAAGAGAACTGGCCACAGATACGCAGTATTTT	CASSLRELATDTQYF
TRBV29-1	TRBJ1-5	.	many	TGCAGCGTTGAAAGGCAGGGGAATCAGCCCCAGCATTTT	CSVERQGNQPQHF
TRBV12-3/TRBV12-4	TRBJ1-1	TRBD1	.	TGTACCAGCAGTCGGGGCCTCAGGGGGGCTTTCTTT	CTSSRGLRGAFF
TRBV6-7	TRBJ1-2	TRBD1	.	TGTGTCAACAGTGGGCACAGGGGGCTCACCTATGGCTACACCTTC	CVNSGHRGLTYGYTF
TRBV4-1	TRBJ1-5	.	.	TGCGCCTGCTGGGGAAAGTTAGTCGGGCAAAATTATAGCAATCAGCCCCAGCTTTTT	CACWGKLVGQNYSNQPQLF